This TCR beta chain was recorded in a study of shared clonotypes between healthy human individuals. Study-level information: A couple of female and a few male donors aged 18 to 49 were enrolled.

Profiling relied on immunoSEQ multiplex PCR, and the TCRdb table lists in-frame clones only, not all of them. The sample shows roughly 1,100,000 clones, about 76% of them seen only once. Germline CDR1 is SNHLY and CDR2 is FYNNEI. The CDR3 covers 12 residues. Trimming removed 8 bases at V and 0 bases at J, with 7 bases between. The specimen was memory CD4+ T cells sorted from blood. Subset noted: CD45RA-negative fraction. This TCR came from a man aged 18 to 35 in good health. This chain links TRBV2 with TRBJ1-1; D perhaps matches TRBD1 (5 bases). The CDR3 DNA reads TGTGCCAGCGGCAGGGTGAACACTGAAGCTTTCTTT. Protein sequence: CASGRVNTEAFF.